The 9 T cell receptor beta chains below all came from one sample that was sequenced in a study of shared clonotypes between healthy human individuals. TCRdb's copy holds only in-frame clones and misses some; the assay was immunoSEQ multiplex PCR. The table records 2 million to 2.5 million clones, about 94% of them present only once. Input material: naive CD4+ T cells sorted from blood. Subset specified: CD45RA+ positively selected. Receptors were obtained from a man between 18 and 29 years old in good health.

This clone was recorded once. The CDR3 region has the DNA TGCGCCAGCAGCTCGGGACTAAAGGGAACTGAAGCTTTCTTT. This codes for CASSSGLKGTEAFF. The chain links TRBV5-1 to TRBJ1-1; TRBD1 might be the D (5 bases). This CDR3 contains 14 residues. The V end was cut by 3 bases, the J end by 5 bases, with 14 bases between. CDR1 and CDR2 (germline): SGHRS, YFSETQ.

V gene TRBV5-4 combines with J gene TRBJ2-7; 8 bases map to TRBD2. The CDR3 loop spans 15 amino acids. V lost 5 bases, J lost 0 bases, and 7 bases stayed unmatched. Germline V gives CDR1 SGHNT, CDR2 YYREEE (reference sequence). As DNA, the CDR3 is TGTGCCAGCAGGCCAGCGGGAGCTAGCTCCTACGAGCAGTACTTC. This encodes CASRPAGASSYEQYF.

The gene calls are TRBV10-2 and TRBJ2-1, with D possibly matching TRBD1 (5 bases). Between the trimmed V and J ends, which lost 7 bases and 6 bases, there was a span of 16 bases. CDR1 is WSHSY, CDR2 SAAADI, per germline. CDR3 size: 14 residues. DNA of the CDR3: TGCGCCAGCAACAAGCAGAAGGGGTTCAATGAGCAGTTCTTC. Encoded protein: CASNKQKGFNEQFF.

This clone appeared a single time. J is TRBJ1-6 and V is TRBV5-5, with D unresolved. CDR1 is SGHKS, CDR2 YYEKEE, per germline (reference sequence). This CDR3 has 14 residues. V lost 0 bases and J lost 5, with 6 bases in between. CDR3 sequence (DNA): TGTGCCAGCAGCTTGGTATTGGATAATTCACCCCTCCACTTT. Translation: CASSLVLDNSPLHF.

This clone was recorded once. The chain has TRBV28 and TRBJ1-5; perhaps TRBD1 as D (5 bases). The CDR3 contains 15 residues. CDR1 and CDR2 from the germline V gene are MDHEN and SYDVKM. V was cut by 3 bases and J by 6 bases, with 15 bases left in between. CDR3 sequence reads: CASSFIGASFQPQHF. CDR3 bases: TGTGCCAGCAGTTTTATAGGGGCGTCTTTTCAGCCCCAGCATTTT.

The V call is TRBV20-1, the J call TRBJ2-7; D is possibly TRBD1 or TRBD2 (5 bases each). This CDR3 has 11 residues. Trimming shortened V by 1 base and J by 6 bases, and 7 bases separated the two germline ends. The V gene's germline CDR1 is DFQATT and CDR2 SNEGSKA (reference sequence). The CDR3 DNA sequence: TGCAGTGCTAGAGCCGGGGCCGAGCAGTACTTC. Its translation is CSARAGAEQYF.

Regarding this clone: The sample contains more than one DNA sequence encoding this CDR3. This chain uses TRBV29-1 with TRBJ2-7, with TRBD1 matching over 7 bases. The CDR3 totals 12 residues. CDR1 and CDR2 from the germline V gene are SQVTM and ANQGSEA. With 6 bases clipped from V and 2 bases from J, the junction kept 4 bases outside the gene matches. The CDR3 protein is CSVATGAYEQYF. DNA for the CDR3: TGCAGCGTAGCTACAGGGGCCTACGAGCAGTACTTC.

The chain employs TRBV5-6 and TRBJ2-5, with TRBD2 identical over 9 bases. V was pared by 3 bases and J by 4 bases, with 4 bases of the junction left unmatched. This CDR3 is built from 14 residues. Germline V lookup: CDR1 SGHDT, CDR2 YYEEEE. The CDR3 DNA is TGTGCCAGCAGCTCCGTTAGCGGGGGAGAGACCCAGTACTTC. Residues: CASSSVSGGETQYF.

V gene TRBV7-9 combines with J gene TRBJ1-1, with 10 bases lining up with TRBD1. Germline-derived CDR1 and CDR2 are SEHNR and FQNEAQ (reference sequence). CDR3 length equals 18 residues. Unmatched junction bases numbered 12, after V lost 5 bases and J lost 0 bases. CDR3 DNA sequence: TGTGCCAGCAGCCCGTCCCGGGACAGGGGCACCATGAACACTGAAGCTTTCTTT. It yields the protein CASSPSRDRGTMNTEAFF. The full variable domain, with the rest looked up from reference TRBV7-9 and TRBJ1-1, is DTGVSQNPRHKITKRGQNVTFRCDPISEHNRLYWYRQTLGQGPEFLTYFQNEAQLEKSRLLSDRFSAERPKGSFSTLEIQRTEQGDSAMYLCASSPSRDRGTMNTEAFFGQGTRLTVV.